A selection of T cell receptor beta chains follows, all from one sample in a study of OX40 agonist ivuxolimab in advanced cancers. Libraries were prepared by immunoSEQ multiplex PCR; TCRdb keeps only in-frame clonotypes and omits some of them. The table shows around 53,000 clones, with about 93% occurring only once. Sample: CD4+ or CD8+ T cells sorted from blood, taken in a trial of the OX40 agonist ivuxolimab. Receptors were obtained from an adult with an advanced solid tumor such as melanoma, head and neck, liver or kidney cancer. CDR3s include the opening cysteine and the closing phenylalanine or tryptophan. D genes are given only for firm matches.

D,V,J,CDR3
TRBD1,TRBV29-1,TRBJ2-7,CSGDSGDEQYF
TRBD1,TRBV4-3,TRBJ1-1,CASSQEPGGRTEAFF
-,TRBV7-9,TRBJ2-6,CASSYESGANVLTF
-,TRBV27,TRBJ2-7,CASSFGQAPYEQYF
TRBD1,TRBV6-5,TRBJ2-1,CASSYSGRGWANEQFF
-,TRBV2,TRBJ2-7,CASSGPIQIPTYEQYF
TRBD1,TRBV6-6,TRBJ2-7,CASSSDRVDEQYF
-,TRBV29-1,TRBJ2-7,CSVEDPDGVYEQYF
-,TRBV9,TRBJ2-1,CASSFLDGPNEQFF
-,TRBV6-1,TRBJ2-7,CASSQWHLNF
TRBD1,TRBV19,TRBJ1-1,CASSDRGPDTEAFF
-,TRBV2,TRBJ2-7,CASSDEYEQYF
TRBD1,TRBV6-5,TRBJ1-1,CASSYSVTGGTEAFF
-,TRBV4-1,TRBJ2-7,CASSRTNEQYF